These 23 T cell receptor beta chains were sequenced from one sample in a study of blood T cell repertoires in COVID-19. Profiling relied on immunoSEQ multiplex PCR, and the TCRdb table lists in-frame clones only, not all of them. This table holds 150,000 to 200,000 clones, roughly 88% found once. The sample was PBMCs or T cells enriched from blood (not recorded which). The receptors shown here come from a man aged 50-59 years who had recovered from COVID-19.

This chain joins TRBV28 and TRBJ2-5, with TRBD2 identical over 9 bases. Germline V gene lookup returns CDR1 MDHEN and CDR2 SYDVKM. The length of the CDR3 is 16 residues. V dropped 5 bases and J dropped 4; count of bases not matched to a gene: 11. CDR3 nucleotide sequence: TGTGCCAGCAGTGCCCCCTTAGGAGCGGGGGGAGAGACCCAGTACTTC. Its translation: CASSAPLGAGGETQYF. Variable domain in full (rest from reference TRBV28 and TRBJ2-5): DVKVTQSSRYLVKRTGEKVFLECVQDMDHENMFWYRQDPGLGLRLIYFSYDVKMKEKGDIPEGYSVSREKKERFSLILESASTNQTSMYLCASSAPLGAGGETQYFGPGTRLLVL.

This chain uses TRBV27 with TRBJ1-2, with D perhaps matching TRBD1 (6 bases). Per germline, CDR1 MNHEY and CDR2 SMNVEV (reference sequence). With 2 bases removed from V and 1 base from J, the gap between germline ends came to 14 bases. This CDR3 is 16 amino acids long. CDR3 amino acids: CASSLLGDTINYGYTF. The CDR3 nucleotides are TGTGCCAGCAGTTTACTGGGGGACACGATTAACTATGGCTACACCTTC.

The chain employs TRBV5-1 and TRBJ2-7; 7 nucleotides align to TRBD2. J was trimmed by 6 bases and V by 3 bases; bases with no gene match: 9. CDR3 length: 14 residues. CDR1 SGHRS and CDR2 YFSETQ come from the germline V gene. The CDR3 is CASSSSAGPFEQYF. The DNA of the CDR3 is TGCGCCAGCAGCTCGTCAGCGGGGCCTTTCGAGCAGTACTTC.

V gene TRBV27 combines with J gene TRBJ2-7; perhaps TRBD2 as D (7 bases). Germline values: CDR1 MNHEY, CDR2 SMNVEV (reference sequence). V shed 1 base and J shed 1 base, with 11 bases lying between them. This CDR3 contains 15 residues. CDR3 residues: CASSLLQGGSYEQYF. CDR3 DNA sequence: TGTGCCAGCAGTTTATTACAGGGAGGGTCCTACGAGCAGTACTTC.

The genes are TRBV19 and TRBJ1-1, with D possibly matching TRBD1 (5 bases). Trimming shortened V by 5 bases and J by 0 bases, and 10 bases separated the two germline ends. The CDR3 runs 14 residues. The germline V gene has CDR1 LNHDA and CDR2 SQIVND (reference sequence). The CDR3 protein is CASSPRQMNTEAFF. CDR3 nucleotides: TGTGCCAGTAGTCCCAGACAGATGAACACTGAAGCTTTCTTT.

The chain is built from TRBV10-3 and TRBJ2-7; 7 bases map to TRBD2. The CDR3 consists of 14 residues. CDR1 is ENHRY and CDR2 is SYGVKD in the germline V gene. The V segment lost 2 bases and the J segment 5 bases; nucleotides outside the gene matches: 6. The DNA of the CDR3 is TGTGCCATCAGTGAGCGGGGGGTAGGGGACGAGCAGTACTTC. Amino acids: CAISERGVGDEQYF.

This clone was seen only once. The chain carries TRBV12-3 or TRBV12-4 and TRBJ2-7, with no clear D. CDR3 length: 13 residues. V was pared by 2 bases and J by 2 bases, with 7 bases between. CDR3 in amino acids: CASSLMQTYEQYF. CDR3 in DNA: TGTGCCAGCAGTTTAATGCAGACCTACGAGCAGTACTTC.

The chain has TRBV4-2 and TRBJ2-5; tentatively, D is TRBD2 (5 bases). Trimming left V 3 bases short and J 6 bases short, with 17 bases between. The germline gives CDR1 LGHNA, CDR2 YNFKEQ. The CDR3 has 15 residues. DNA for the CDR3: TGTGCCAGCAGCCACCCCGGAGGTAGTAAGCAGACCCAGTACTTC. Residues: CASSHPGGSKQTQYF.

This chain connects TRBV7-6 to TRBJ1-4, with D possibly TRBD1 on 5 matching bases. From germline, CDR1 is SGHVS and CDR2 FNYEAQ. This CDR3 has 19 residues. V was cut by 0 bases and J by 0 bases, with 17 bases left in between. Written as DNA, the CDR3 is TGTGCCAGCAGCTTAGCGCCCTTTCGGGAGGACACAACTAATGAAAAACTGTTTTTT. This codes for CASSLAPFREDTTNEKLFF.

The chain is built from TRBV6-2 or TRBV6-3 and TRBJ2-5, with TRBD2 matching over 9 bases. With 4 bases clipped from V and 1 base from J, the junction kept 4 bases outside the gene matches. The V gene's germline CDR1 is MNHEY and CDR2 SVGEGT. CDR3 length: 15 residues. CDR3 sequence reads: CASSLAGAFQETQYF. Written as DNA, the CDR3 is TGTGCCAGCAGTTTAGCGGGGGCCTTCCAAGAGACCCAGTACTTC.

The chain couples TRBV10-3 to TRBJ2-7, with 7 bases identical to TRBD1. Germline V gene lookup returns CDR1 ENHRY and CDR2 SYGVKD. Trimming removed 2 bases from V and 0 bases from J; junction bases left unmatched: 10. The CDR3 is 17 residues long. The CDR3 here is CAISEPPGQTSSYEQYF. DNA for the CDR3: TGTGCCATCAGTGAGCCCCCGGGACAGACCTCCTCCTACGAGCAGTACTTC.

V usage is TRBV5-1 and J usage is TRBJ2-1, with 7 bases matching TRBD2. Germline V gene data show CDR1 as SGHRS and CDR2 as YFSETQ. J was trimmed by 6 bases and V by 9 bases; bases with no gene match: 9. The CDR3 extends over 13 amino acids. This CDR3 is CATVGRVGNEQFF. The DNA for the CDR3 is TGCGCCACTGTAGGGAGGGTAGGCAATGAGCAGTTCTTC.

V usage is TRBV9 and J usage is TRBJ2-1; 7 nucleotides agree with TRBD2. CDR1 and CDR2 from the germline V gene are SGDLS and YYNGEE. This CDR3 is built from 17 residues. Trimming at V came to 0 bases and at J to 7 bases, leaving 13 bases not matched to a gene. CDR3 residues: CASSVAPQGGKTNEQFF. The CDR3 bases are TGTGCCAGCAGCGTAGCTCCGCAGGGAGGGAAGACGAATGAGCAGTTCTTC.

The CDR3 loop is CASSRGGAYEQYF. CDR3 bases: TGTGCCAGCAGCCGGGGGGGGGCCTACGAGCAGTACTTC. This chain connects TRBV16 to TRBJ2-7; TRBD2 aligns across 7 bases. Germline V gene sequence: CDR1 KGHSY, CDR2 FQNENV. The CDR3 spans 13 residues. J lost 2 bases, V lost 4 bases, and 2 bases had no gene match.

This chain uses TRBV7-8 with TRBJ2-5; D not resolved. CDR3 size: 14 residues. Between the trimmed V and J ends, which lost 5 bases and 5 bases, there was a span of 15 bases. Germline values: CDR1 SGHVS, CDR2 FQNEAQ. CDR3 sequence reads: CASSLIPGIETQYF. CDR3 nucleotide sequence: TGTGCCAGCAGCCTAATCCCGGGTATCGAGACCCAGTACTTC. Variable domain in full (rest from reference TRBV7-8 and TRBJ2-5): GAGVSQSPRYKVAKRGQDVALRCDPISGHVSLFWYQQALGQGPEFLTYFQNEAQLDKSGLPSDRFFAERPEGSVSTLKIQRTQQEDSAVYLCASSLIPGIETQYFGPGTRLLVL.

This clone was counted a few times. For the CDR3, the DNA is TGCAGCGCCGGACAGGGAGGCACTGAAGCTTTCTTT. Encoded protein: CSAGQGGTEAFF. This rearrangement joins TRBV29-1 to TRBJ1-1, with 8 positions matching TRBD1. Germline loops: CDR1 SQVTM, CDR2 ANQGSEA. V shed 7 bases and J 4 bases; nucleotides not matched to a gene: 5. The CDR3 runs 12 residues.

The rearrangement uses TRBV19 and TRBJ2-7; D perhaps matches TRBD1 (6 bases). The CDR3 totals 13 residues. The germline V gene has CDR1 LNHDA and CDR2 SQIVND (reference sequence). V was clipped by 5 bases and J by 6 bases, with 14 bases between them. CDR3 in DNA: TGTGCCAGTAGTGCCCACAGGGATTTCGAGCAGTACTTC. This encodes CASSAHRDFEQYF.

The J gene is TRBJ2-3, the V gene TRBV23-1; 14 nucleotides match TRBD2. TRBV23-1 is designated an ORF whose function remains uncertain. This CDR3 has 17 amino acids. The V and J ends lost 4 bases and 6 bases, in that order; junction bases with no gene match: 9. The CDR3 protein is CASSLRTSGGTMDTQYF. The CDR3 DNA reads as TGCGCCAGCAGTCTTCGGACTAGCGGGGGGACAATGGATACGCAGTATTTT.

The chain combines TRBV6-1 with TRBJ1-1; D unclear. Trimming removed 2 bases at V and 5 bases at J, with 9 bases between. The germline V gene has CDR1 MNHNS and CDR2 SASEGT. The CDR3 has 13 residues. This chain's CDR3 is CASSEKFETEAFF. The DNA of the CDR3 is TGTGCCAGCAGTGAAAAATTTGAGACTGAAGCTTTCTTT.

The CDR3 DNA is TGTGCCAGCAGGATCGGGACTAGCGGGGTATATGAGCAGTTCTTC. It yields the protein CASRIGTSGVYEQFF. This chain joins TRBV27 and TRBJ2-1; TRBD2 matches 13 bases. This CDR3 is 15 amino acids long. CDR1 is MNHEY and CDR2 is SMNVEV in the germline V gene (reference sequence). With V trimmed by 6 bases and J by 8 bases, 7 bases remained unmatched.

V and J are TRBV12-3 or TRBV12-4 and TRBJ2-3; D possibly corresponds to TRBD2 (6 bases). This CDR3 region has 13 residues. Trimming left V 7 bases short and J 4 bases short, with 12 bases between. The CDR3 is CASNRLDPDTQYF. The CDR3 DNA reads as TGTGCCAGCAACAGACTAGATCCAGATACGCAGTATTTT.

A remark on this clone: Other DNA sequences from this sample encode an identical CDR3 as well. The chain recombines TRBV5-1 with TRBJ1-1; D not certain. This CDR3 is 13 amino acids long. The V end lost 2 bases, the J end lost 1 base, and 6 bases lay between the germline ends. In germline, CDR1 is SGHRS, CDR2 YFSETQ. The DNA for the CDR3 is TGCGCCAGCAGCTTTCGGGGGAACACTGAAGCTTTCTTT. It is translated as CASSFRGNTEAFF.

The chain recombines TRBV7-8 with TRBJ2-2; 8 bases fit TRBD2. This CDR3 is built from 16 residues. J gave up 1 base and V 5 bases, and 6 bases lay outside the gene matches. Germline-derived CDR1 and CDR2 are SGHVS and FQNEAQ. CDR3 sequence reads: CASSLTGTRNTGELFF. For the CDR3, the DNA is TGTGCCAGCAGCCTGACCGGGACTAGGAACACCGGGGAGCTGTTTTTT.